This is a list of T cell receptor beta chains from one sample in a study of T cells in localized non-small cell lung cancer. The data were produced by immunoSEQ multiplex PCR, yet TCRdb's version contains in-frame clones alone and is incomplete. The profile covers fewer than 100,000 clones, with approximately 80% appearing a single time and roughly 9.8% taken by the ten largest. The sequenced sample was peripheral blood, obtained before any cancer treatment. The receptors come from a female donor of 60 years or more with stage I lung adenocarcinoma. Both conserved end residues are part of each CDR3. A D gene is named only where the DNA matches it firmly. The size entry is marked missing in some rows and otherwise reads once, few, many or a size class.

>TRBD1|TRBV11-2|-|TRBJ1-2
TGTGCCAGCAGCTTAGTAGACAGGGTCGGTGGCTACACCTTC
CASSLVDRVGGYTF
>TRBD1|TRBV5-1|few|TRBJ1-2
TGCGCCAGCAGCTTGGCTGGGACAGGGGGAGGCTACACCTTC
CASSLAGTGGGYTF
>TRBD1|TRBV19|-|TRBJ2-7
TGTGCCAGTAGTATGGGACAGGGGCCCTACGAGCAGTACTTC
CASSMGQGPYEQYF
>-|TRBV7-2|-|TRBJ2-7
TGTGCCAGCAGCTTAGAGTGGGCTAGCGAATACGAGCAGTACTTC
CASSLEWASEYEQYF
>TRBD2|TRBV28|once|TRBJ2-1
TGTGCCAGCAGTCCTAGGACTAGCGGGGCAGTCATCAATGAGCAGTTCTTC
CASSPRTSGAVINEQFF
>-|TRBV7-2|-|TRBJ2-5
TGTGCCAGCAGCTTAGGATTCACGACCCAGTACTTC
CASSLGFTTQYF
>-|TRBV19|-|TRBJ1-1
TGTGCCAGTAGTGTCCAGGGGAGGTACACTGAAGCTTTCTTT
CASSVQGRYTEAFF
>TRBD2|TRBV5-1|-|TRBJ2-1
TGCGCCAGCAGCTTCGAGGGAGGGTCTTACAATGAGCAGTTCTTC
CASSFEGGSYNEQFF
>-|TRBV5-6|few|TRBJ1-2
TGTGCCAGCAGCCCCACGCCGGGCCTCAGGACTGGCTACACCTTC
CASSPTPGLRTGYTF
>-|TRBV18|-|TRBJ1-2
TGTGCCAGCTCACCACGCCCCCCCCATGGCTACACCTTC
CASSPRPPHGYTF
>-|TRBV7-9|-|TRBJ2-3
TGTGCCAGCAGCTTAGCTGGGGCAGGGCGCGGGGATACGCAGTATTTT
CASSLAGAGRGDTQYF
>TRBD2|TRBV7-7|-|TRBJ2-1
TGTGCCAGCAGCTTAGATCTAACTAGCGGCAATGGGCAGTTCTTC
CASSLDLTSGNGQFF
>-|TRBV19|-|TRBJ1-1
TGTGCCAGTAGTAAGCAACGGGGAACTGAAGCTTTCTTT
CASSKQRGTEAFF
>TRBD1|TRBV5-4|-|TRBJ2-1
TGTGCCAGCAGCCCTGACAGGGACCCTATTGGGATGAATGAGCAGTTCTTC
CASSPDRDPIGMNEQFF
>TRBD2|TRBV28|-|TRBJ2-4
TGTGCCAGCAGTCCGCGGACTAGCGGGAGTGGGAACATTCAGTACTTC
CASSPRTSGSGNIQYF
>-|TRBV5-6|-|TRBJ2-5
TGTGCCAGCAGCAATGACCGACGGTACCAAGAGACCCAGTACTTC
CASSNDRRYQETQYF
>TRBD2|TRBV7-2|-|TRBJ2-2
TGTGCCAGCAGCTTAGGCCGGGGGGGGCGCACCGGGGAGCTGTTTTTT
CASSLGRGGRTGELFF
>-|TRBV5-1|-|TRBJ1-2
TGCGCCAGCAGCCCGGACCCCCTCGGGAACTATGGCTACACCTTC
CASSPDPLGNYGYTF
>-|TRBV7-9|-|TRBJ2-3
TGTGCCAGCAGCTTAATAGCGGCTAGCACAGATACGCAGTATTTT
CASSLIAASTDTQYF
>-|TRBV6-1|few|TRBJ2-7
TGTGCCAGCAGTATGACAGGAGGCAACGAGCAGTACTTC
CASSMTGGNEQYF
>TRBD1|TRBV7-2|-|TRBJ1-3
TGTGCCAGCAGCGCCGACTCAGGGGGCGCGGGAAACACCATATATTTT
CASSADSGGAGNTIYF
>TRBD1|TRBV9|-|TRBJ1-4
TGTGCCAGCAGCGTAGAGGACAGGATTAATGAAAAACTGTTTTTT
CASSVEDRINEKLFF
>-|TRBV13|few|TRBJ1-6
TGTGCCAGCAGCTTAGCTGGGCTTTCACCCCTCCACTTT
CASSLAGLSPLHF
>-|TRBV5-6|-|TRBJ2-1
TGTGCCAGCAGCCAAGTAGGGCCTGGCGAGCAGTTCTTC
CASSQVGPGEQFF
>TRBD2|TRBV4-2|-|TRBJ2-3
TGTGCCAGCAGCCAAGCAACTAGCGGGGGGCCTAGCCAGTATTTT
CASSQATSGGPSQYF
>-|TRBV7-8|-|TRBJ1-3
TGTGCCAGCAGCTTAGCGAGGGGGGGAAGCTCTGGAAACACCATATATTTT
CASSLARGGSSGNTIYF
>-|TRBV4-1|-|TRBJ1-6
TGCGCCAGCAGTCCAGGGCTTGGGGGCTCCCCAAATTCACCCCTCCACTTT
CASSPGLGGSPNSPLHF
>TRBD1|TRBV5-1|few|TRBJ1-1
TGCGCCAGCAGCTCTAGGACAGGCGCGAACACTGAAGCTTTCTTT
CASSSRTGANTEAFF
>TRBD2|TRBV25-1|-|TRBJ2-5
TGTGCCAGCAGTGAACTCGATAGCGGGGTAAAAGAGACCCAGTACTTC
CASSELDSGVKETQYF
>-|TRBV27|-|TRBJ1-6
TGTGCCAGCAGCCCCCCACGGGGCTTTAGCTCCTATAATTCACCCCTCCACTTT
CASSPPRGFSSYNSPLHF
>-|TRBV2|-|TRBJ2-5
TGTGCCAGCAGTGAACAAGAATACTACAAAGAGACCCAGTACTTC
CASSEQEYYKETQYF
>-|TRBV7-2|-|TRBJ1-2
TGTGCCAGCAGCTTGGGGCAGGGCTATGGCTACACCTTC
CASSLGQGYGYTF
>-|TRBV7-9|-|TRBJ2-4
TGTGCCGGAAGCACCCTAAGTCCTCACGGCATTCAGTACTTC
CAGSTLSPHGIQYF
>TRBD1|TRBV19|many|TRBJ1-4
TGTGCCAGTAGGATTACCGGGACAGCCTATAATGAAAAACTGTTTTTT
CASRITGTAYNEKLFF
>TRBD1|TRBV6-5|-|TRBJ2-7
TGTGCCAGCAACCCACAGGGGGTGACCTACGAGCAGTACTTC
CASNPQGVTYEQYF
>-|TRBV6-4|-|TRBJ1-1
TGTGCCAGCAGTGACAGTCTATACACTGAAGCTTTCTTT
CASSDSLYTEAFF